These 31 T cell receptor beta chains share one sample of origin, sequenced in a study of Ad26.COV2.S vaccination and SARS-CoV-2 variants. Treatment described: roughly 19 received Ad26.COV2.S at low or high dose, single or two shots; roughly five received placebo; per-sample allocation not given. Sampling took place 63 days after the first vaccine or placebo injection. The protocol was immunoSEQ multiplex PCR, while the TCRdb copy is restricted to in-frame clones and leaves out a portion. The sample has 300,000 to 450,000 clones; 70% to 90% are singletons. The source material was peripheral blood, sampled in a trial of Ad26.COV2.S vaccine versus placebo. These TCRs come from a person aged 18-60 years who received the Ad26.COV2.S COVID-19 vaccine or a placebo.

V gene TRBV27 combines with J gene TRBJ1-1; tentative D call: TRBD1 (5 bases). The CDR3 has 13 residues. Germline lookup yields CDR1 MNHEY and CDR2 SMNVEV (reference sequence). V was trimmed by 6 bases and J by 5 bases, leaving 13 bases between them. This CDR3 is CASRYGGWTEAFF. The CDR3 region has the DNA TGTGCCAGCAGGTATGGGGGGTGGACTGAAGCTTTCTTT.

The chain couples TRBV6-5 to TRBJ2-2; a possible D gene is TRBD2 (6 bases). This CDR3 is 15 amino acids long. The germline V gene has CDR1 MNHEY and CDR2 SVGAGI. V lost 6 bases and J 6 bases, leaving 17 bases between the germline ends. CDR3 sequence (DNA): TGTGCCAGCAGACTGCCGGGAGCAAAGGCCGGGGAGCTGTTTTTT. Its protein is CASRLPGAKAGELFF.

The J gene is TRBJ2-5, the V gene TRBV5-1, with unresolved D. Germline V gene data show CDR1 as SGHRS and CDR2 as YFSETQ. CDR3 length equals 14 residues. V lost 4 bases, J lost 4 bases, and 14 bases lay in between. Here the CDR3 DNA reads TGCGCCAGCAGCCCCGGTAGCCAAGGAGAGACCCAGTACTTC. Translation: CASSPGSQGETQYF.

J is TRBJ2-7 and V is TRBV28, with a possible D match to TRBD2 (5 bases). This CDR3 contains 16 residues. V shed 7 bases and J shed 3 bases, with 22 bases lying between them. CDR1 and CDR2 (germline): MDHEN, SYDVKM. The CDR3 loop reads CASMPGSLGVDYEQYF. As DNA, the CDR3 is TGTGCCAGCATGCCAGGATCTCTCGGGGTAGACTACGAGCAGTACTTC.

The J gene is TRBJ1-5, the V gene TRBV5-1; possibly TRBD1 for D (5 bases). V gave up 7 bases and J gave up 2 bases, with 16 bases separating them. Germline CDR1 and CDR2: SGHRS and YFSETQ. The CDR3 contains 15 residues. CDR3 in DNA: TGCGCCAGCCCGGGGGATAGGACATGCAATCAGCCCCAGCATTTT. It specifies CASPGDRTCNQPQHF.

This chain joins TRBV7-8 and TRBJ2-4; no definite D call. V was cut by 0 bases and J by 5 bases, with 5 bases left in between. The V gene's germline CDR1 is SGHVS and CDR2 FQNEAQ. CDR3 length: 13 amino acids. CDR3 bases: TGTGCCAGCAGCTTAGCATTGCAAAACATTCAGTACTTC. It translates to CASSLALQNIQYF. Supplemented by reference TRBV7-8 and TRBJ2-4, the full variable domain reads GAGVSQSPRYKVAKRGQDVALRCDPISGHVSLFWYQQALGQGPEFLTYFQNEAQLDKSGLPSDRFFAERPEGSVSTLKIQRTQQEDSAVYLCASSLALQNIQYFGAGTRLSVL.

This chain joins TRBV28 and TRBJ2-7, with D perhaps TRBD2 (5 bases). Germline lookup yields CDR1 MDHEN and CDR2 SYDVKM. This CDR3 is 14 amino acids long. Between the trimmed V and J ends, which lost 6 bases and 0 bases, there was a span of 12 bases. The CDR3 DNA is TGTGCCAGCAGCGTTGGAGGAGTCTCCTACGAGCAGTACTTC. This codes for CASSVGGVSYEQYF.

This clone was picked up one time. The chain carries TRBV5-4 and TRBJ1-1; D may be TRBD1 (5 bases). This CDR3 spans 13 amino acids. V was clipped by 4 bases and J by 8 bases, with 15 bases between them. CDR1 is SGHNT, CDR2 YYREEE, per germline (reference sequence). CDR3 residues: CASSMVPGSEAFF. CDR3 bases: TGTGCCAGCAGCATGGTTCCAGGGTCCGAAGCTTTCTTT. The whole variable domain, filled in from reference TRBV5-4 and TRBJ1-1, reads ETGVTQSPTHLIKTRGQQVTLRCSSQSGHNTVSWYQQALGQGPQFIFQYYREEENGRGNFPPRFSGLQFPNYSSELNVNALELDDSALYLCASSMVPGSEAFFGQGTRLTVV.

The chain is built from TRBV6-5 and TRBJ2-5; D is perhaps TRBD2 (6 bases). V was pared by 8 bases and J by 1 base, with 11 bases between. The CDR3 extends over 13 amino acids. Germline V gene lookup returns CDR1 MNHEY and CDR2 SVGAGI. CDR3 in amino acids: CASSRGAQETQYF. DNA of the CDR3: TGTGCCAGCTCTCGCGGGGCCCAAGAGACCCAGTACTTC.

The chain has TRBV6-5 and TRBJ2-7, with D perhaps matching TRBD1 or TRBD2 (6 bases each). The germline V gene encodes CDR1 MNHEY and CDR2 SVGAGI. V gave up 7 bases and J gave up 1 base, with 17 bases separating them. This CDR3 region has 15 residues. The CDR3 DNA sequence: TGTGCCAGCACCCCACCCGGGGGCCGGTCCTACGAGCAGTACTTC. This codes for CASTPPGGRSYEQYF.

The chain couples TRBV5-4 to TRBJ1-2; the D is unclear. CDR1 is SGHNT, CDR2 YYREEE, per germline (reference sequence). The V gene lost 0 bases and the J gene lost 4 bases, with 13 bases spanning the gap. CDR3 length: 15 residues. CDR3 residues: CASSLELGRLYGYTF. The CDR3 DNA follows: TGTGCCAGCAGCTTGGAACTCGGCAGACTCTATGGCTACACCTTC.

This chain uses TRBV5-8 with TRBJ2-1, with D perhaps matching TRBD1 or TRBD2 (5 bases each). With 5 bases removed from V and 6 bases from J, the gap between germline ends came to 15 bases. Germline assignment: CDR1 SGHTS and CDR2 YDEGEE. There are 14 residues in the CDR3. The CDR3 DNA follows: TGTGCCAGCAGTGACCCCCAGGGACCCAATGAGCAGTTCTTC. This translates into CASSDPQGPNEQFF.

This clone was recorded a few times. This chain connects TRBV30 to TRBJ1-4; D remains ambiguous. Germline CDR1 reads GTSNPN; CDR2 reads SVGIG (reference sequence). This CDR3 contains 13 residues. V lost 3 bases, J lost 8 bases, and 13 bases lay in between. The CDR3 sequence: CAWRADGLEKLFF. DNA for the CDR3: TGTGCCTGGAGGGCCGACGGGTTGGAAAAACTGTTTTTT.

The CDR3 coding sequence is TGCGCCAGCAGCATAGACAGGGGGCAAATGACAGATACGCAGTATTTT. It specifies CASSIDRGQMTDTQYF. The V call is TRBV5-1, the J call TRBJ2-3; 10 positions agree with TRBD1. The CDR3 runs 16 residues. The junction had 8 bases not matched to a gene; V was cut back by 4 bases and J by 3 bases. CDR1 is SGHRS, CDR2 YFSETQ, per germline.

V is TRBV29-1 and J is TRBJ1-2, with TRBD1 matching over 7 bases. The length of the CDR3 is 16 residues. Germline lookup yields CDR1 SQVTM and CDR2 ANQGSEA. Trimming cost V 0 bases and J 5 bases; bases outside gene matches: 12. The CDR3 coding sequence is TGCAGCGTTGAAGATCTTCCGGAGGGGGCGGGATATGGCTACACCTTC. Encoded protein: CSVEDLPEGAGYGYTF.

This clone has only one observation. The CDR3 DNA reads as TGTGCCAGCAGCTTTAGTTCGATGGGGACCGGGGAGCTGTTTTTT. Protein product: CASSFSSMGTGELFF. The rearrangement uses TRBV11-3 and TRBJ2-2; D is unresolved. The germline gives CDR1 SGHNT, CDR2 YENEEA. V shed 3 bases and J shed 5 bases, with 13 bases lying between them. The CDR3 is made up of 15 amino acids.

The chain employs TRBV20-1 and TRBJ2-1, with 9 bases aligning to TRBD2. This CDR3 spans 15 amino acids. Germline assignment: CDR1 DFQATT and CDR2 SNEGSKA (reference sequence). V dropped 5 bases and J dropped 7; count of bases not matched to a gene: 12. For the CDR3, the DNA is TGCAGTGCTCGTGAACTAGCGGGTTCTGAAAATGAGCAGTTCTTC. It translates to CSARELAGSENEQFF.

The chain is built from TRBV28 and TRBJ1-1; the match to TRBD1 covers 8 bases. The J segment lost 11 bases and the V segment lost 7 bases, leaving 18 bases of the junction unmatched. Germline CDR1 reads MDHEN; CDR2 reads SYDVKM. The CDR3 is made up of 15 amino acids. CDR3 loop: CASTDSRQGALGAFF. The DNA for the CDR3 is TGTGCCAGCACCGACTCAAGGCAGGGGGCTCTCGGGGCTTTCTTT. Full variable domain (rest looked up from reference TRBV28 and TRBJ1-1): DVKVTQSSRYLVKRTGEKVFLECVQDMDHENMFWYRQDPGLGLRLIYFSYDVKMKEKGDIPEGYSVSREKKERFSLILESASTNQTSMYLCASTDSRQGALGAFFGQGTRLTVV.

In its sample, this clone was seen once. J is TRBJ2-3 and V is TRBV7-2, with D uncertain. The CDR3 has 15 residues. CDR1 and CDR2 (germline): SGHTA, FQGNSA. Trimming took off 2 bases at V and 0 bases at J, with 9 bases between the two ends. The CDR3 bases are TGTGCCAGCAGCTTACTACCACAAAGCACAGATACGCAGTATTTT. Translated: CASSLLPQSTDTQYF.

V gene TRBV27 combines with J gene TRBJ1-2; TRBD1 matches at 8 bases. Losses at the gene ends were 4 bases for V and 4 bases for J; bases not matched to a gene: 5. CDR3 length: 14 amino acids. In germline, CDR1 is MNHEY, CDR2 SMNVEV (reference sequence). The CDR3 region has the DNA TGTGCCAGCAGTTACCAGGGGGCAAGCTATGGCTACACCTTC. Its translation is CASSYQGASYGYTF.

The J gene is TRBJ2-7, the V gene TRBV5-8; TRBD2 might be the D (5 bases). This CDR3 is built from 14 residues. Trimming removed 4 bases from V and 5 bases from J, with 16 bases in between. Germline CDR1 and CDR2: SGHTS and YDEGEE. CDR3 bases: TGTGCCAGCAGCCATCTCATCGGGGTCGACGAGCAGTACTTC. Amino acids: CASSHLIGVDEQYF.

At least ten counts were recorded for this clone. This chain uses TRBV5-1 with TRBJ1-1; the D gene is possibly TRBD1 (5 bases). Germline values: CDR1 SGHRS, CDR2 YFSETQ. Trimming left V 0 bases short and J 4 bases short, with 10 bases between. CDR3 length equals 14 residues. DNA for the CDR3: TGCGCCAGCAGCTTGGATCCAGGGTCCACTGAAGCTTTCTTT. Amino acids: CASSLDPGSTEAFF. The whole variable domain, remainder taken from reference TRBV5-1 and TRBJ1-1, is KAGVTQTPRYLIKTRGQQVTLSCSPISGHRSVSWYQQTPGQGLQFLFEYFSETQRNKGNFPGRFSGRQFSNSRSEMNVSTLELGDSALYLCASSLDPGSTEAFFGQGTRLTVV.

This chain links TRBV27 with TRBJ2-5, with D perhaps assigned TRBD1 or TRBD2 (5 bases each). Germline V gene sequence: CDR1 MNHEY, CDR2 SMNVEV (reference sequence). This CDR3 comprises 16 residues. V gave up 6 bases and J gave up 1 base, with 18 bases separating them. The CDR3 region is CASRPSWGISQETQYF. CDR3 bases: TGTGCCAGCAGACCAAGCTGGGGGATTTCCCAAGAGACCCAGTACTTC.

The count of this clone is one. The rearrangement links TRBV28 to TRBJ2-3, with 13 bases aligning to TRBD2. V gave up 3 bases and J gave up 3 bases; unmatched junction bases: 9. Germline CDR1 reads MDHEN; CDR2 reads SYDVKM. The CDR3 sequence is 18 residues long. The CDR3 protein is CASSFLLAGGSATDTQYF. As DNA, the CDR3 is TGTGCCAGCAGTTTTTTACTAGCGGGAGGGTCAGCAACAGATACGCAGTATTTT.

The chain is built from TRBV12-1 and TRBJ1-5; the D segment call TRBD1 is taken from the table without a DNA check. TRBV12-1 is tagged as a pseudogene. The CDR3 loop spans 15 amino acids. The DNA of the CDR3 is TGTGCCAGCAGCTTCGACCAGGGGCCAAATCAGCCCCAGCATTTT. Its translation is CASSFDQGPNQPQHF.

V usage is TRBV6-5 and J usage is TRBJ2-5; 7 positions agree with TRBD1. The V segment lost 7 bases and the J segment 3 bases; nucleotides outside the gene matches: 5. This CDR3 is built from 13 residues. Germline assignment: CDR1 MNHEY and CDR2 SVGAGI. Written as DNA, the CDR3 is TGTGCCAGCATGGGGCAGGGGGAAGAGACCCAGTACTTC. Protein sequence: CASMGQGEETQYF.

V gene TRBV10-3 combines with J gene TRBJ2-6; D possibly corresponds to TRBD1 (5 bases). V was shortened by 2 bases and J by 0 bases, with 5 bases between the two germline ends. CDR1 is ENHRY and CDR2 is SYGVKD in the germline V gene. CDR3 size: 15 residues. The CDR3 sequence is CAISEGHSGANVLTF. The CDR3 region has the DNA TGTGCCATCAGTGAGGGACACTCTGGGGCCAACGTCCTGACTTTC.

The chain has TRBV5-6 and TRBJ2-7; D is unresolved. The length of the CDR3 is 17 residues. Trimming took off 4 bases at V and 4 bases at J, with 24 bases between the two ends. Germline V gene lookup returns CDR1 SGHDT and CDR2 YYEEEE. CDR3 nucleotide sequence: TGTGCCAGCAGCCGTATGGTCCATCCCACGGATAGTTACGAGCAGTACTTC. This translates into CASSRMVHPTDSYEQYF.

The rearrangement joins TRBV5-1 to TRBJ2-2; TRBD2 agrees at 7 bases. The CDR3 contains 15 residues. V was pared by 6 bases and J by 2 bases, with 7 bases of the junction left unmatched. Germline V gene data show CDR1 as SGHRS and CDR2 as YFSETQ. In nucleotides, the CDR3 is TGCGCCAGCACCCGGTCTAGCGGAAACACCGGGGAGCTGTTTTTT. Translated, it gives CASTRSSGNTGELFF.

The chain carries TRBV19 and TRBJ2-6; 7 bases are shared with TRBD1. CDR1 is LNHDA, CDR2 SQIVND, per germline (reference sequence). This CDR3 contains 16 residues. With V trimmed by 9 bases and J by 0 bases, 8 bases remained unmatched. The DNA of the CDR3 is TGTGCCAGCAAAGACAGGGTGAACTCTGGGGCCAACGTCCTGACTTTC. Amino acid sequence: CASKDRVNSGANVLTF.

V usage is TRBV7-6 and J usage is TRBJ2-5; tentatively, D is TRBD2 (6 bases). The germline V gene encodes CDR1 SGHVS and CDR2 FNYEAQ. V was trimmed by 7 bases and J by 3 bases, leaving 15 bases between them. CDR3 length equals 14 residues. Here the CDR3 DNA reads TGTGCCAGCACCGGGGGAGCAAAAAAAGAGACCCAGTACTTC. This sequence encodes CASTGGAKKETQYF.